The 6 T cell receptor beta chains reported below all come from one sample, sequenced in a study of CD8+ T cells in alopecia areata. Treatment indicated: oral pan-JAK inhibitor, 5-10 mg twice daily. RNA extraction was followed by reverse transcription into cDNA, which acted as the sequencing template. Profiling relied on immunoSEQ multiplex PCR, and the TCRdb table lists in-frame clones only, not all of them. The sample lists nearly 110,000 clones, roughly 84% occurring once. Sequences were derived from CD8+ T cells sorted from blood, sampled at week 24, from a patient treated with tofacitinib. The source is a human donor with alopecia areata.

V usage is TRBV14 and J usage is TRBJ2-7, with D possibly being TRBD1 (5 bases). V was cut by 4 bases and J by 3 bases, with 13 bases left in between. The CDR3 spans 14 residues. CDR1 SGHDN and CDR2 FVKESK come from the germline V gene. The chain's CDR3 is CASSRGWQGYEQYF. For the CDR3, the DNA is TGTGCCAGCAGCCGGGGCTGGCAGGGCTACGAGCAGTACTTC.

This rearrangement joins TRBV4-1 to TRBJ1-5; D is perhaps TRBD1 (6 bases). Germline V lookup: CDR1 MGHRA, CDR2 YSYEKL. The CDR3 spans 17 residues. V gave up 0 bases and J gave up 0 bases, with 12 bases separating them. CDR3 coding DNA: TGCGCCAGCAGCCAAGAGATGGGGGGCGATAGCAATCAGCCCCAGCATTTT. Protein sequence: CASSQEMGGDSNQPQHF.

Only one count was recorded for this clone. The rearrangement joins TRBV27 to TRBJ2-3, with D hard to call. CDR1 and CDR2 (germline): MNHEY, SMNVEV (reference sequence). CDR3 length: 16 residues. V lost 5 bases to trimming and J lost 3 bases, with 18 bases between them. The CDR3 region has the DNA TGTGCCAGCAGTCTCCTGGGAAGGGTAGGGACAGATACGCAGTATTTT. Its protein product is CASSLLGRVGTDTQYF.

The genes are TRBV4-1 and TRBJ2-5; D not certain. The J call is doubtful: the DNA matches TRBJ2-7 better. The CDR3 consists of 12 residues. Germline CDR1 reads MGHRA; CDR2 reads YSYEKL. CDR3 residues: CASSQVGYEQYF. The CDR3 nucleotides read TGCGCCAGCAGCCAAGTAGGGTACGAGCAGTACTTC.

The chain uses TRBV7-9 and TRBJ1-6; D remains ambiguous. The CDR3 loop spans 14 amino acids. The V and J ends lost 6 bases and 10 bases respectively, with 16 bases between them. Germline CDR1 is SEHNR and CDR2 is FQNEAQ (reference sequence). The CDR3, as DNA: TGTGCCAGCAGTCCCGAGACGTATGTGTCACCCCTCCACTTT. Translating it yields CASSPETYVSPLHF.

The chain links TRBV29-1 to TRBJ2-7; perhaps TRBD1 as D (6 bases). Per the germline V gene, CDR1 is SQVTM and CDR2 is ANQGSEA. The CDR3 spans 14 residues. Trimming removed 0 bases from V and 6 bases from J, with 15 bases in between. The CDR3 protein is CSVEDRGESREQYF. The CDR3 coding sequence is TGCAGCGTTGAAGACAGGGGTGAGTCTCGCGAGCAGTACTTC.